This record covers a single T cell receptor (beta chain). The data originate from a study of identical twins. TCRdb reanalysed the 5' RACE reads using MiXCR and keeps one entry per CDR3 protein. The data contain some 500,000 distinct CDR3 sequences, 20% to 25% of them singletons. The V and J ends lost 3 bases and 5 bases respectively, with 9 bases between them. The CDR3 length is 13 residues. CDR1 SGHAT and CDR2 FQNNGV come from the germline V gene. These data are also associated with another study on T cells expressing NK-cell markers.

The gene calls are TRBV11-2 and TRBJ2-3, with D perhaps matching TRBD1 (5 bases). This clonotype originated in a woman between 18 and 29 years old in good health. Sequencing was done on a sample of CD4+ T cells sorted from blood. CDR3 protein: CASSLDQGDTQYF. DNA for the CDR3: TGTGCCAGCAGCTTGGACCAGGGAGATACGCAGTATTTT.